This TCR beta chain emerged from a study of T-cell reconstitution after alpha-beta-depleted transplantation in children. Study-level results: Certain patients had high TCRbeta diversity at day 60, and it came from recipient T cells and thymic progenitors that survived.

Library preparation (for TCRbeta) was performed with unique molecular identifiers. One entry per CDR3 protein results from TCRdb running MiXCR on the PCR reads. The sample has more than 200,000 distinct CDR3 sequences, approximately 15% seen once; the top ten hold around two fifths. This clonotype was seen a few times. Its target is not known. Trimming shortened V by 5 bases and J by 0 bases, and 10 bases separated the two germline ends. There are 13 residues in the CDR3. Germline V gene data show CDR1 as SQVTM and CDR2 as ANQGSEA. This TCR derives from a male patient aged 2 to 9 who had a stem cell transplant for acute lymphoblastic leukemia, so the T cells may come from the graft donor. V is TRBV29-1 and J is TRBJ1-1, with D possibly TRBD1 on 6 matching bases. The sequences come from PBMCs, mostly from graft donor cells, collected 360 days after TCRalphabeta/CD19-depleted stem cell transplant. The CDR3 DNA reads as TGCAGCGTTACAGGGAGGGTGAACACTGAAGCTTTCTTT. It codes for CSVTGRVNTEAFF.